This T cell receptor (beta chain) was found in a study of blood T cell repertoires in COVID-19. Study information: There were acute and convalescent COVID-19 samples, and they came from the United States, Italy and Spain.

Authors' methods: Estimated nucleated cell counts came from reference gene primer amplification. Libraries were prepared by immunoSEQ multiplex PCR; TCRdb keeps only in-frame clonotypes and omits some of them. V and J calls and clone size follow that table, whereas D and trimming were derived from the DNA. The sample shows about 55,000 clones, approximately 85% of them seen only once. V was pared by 6 bases and J by 7 bases, with 12 bases of the junction left unmatched. Germline V gene lookup returns CDR1 SGHAT and CDR2 FQNNGV. CDR3 length: 15 amino acids. The TCR sequence derives from a human donor in a cohort sampled during active COVID-19. What was sequenced was peripheral blood. The chain recombines TRBV11-2 with TRBJ2-1, with 7 bases identical to TRBD2. CDR3 region: CASRLPSGGRNEQFF. The CDR3 bases are TGTGCCAGCAGACTTCCTAGCGGAGGACGGAATGAGCAGTTCTTC.